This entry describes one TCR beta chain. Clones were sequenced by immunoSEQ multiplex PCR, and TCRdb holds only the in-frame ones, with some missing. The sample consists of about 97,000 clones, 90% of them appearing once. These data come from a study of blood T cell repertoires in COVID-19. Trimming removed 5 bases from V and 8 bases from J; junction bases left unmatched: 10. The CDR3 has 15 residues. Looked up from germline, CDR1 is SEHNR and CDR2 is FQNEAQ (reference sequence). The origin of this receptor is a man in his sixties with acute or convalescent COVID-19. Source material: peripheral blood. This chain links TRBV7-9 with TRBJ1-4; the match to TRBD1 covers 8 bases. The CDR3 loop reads CASSQLTGEEEKLFF. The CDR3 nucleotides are TGTGCCAGCAGCCAACTGACAGGGGAGGAGGAAAAACTGTTTTTT.